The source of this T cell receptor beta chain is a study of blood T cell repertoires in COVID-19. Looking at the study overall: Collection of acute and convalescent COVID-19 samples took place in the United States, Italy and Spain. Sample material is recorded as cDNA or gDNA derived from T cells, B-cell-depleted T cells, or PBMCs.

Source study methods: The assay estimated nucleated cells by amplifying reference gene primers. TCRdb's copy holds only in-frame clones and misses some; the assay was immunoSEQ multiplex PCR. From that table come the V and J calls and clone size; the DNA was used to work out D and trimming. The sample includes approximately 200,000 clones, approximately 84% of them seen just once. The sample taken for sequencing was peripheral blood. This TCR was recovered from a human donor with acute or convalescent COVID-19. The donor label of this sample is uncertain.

The CDR3 here is CASSISAFSGANVLTF. The CDR3 DNA sequence: TGTGCCAGTAGTATAAGCGCCTTCTCCGGGGCCAACGTCCTGACTTTC. The chain has TRBV19 and TRBJ2-6; D unresolved. The CDR3 is 16 amino acids. The germline V and J ends were trimmed by 2 bases and 4 bases, with 12 bases remaining between them. CDR1 is LNHDA, CDR2 SQIVND, per germline (reference sequence).